The 23 T cell receptor beta chains below all came from one sample that was sequenced in a study of blood T cell repertoires in COVID-19. Produced via immunoSEQ multiplex PCR; TCRdb's table is partial and in-frame only. The sample shows about 25,000 clones, 89% of them seen only once. Sequencing used peripheral blood. Source of these receptors: a man between 65 and 85 years old with acute or convalescent COVID-19.

The chain is built from TRBV18 and TRBJ2-5, with TRBD1 matching 7 bases. Germline V CDR1 and CDR2: KGHSH, LQKENI. The CDR3 spans 16 residues. V gave up 2 bases and J gave up 4 bases; unmatched junction bases: 10. The CDR3 DNA follows: TGTGCCAGCTCACCAACAGGGGAAGGACGAGGAGAGACCCAGTACTTC. Its protein is CASSPTGEGRGETQYF.

The chain has TRBV18 and TRBJ2-2, with TRBD1 identical over 7 bases. Trimming took 3 bases from V and 6 from J; bases not matched to a gene: 10. The CDR3 is 16 residues long. Germline-derived CDR1 and CDR2 are KGHSH and LQKENI. CDR3 DNA: TGTGCCAGCTCACCTAACAGGGACAGAAGATCCGGGGAGCTGTTTTTT. It yields the protein CASSPNRDRRSGELFF.

The V call is TRBV5-5, the J call TRBJ2-5; TRBD2 might be the D (6 bases). The ends were cut back, 4 bases at V and 4 bases at J, with 20 bases in the middle. In germline, CDR1 is SGHKS, CDR2 YYEKEE (reference sequence). There are 16 residues in the CDR3. CDR3: CASSKPGRTGVETQYF. The CDR3 coding sequence is TGTGCCAGCAGCAAACCAGGACGGACGGGGGTAGAGACCCAGTACTTC.

The chain links TRBV5-1 to TRBJ2-7; 10 bases fit TRBD1. Per the germline V gene, CDR1 is SGHRS and CDR2 is YFSETQ. This CDR3 region has 14 residues. The V segment lost 2 bases and the J segment 5 bases; nucleotides outside the gene matches: 4. CDR3: CASSFPGQGDEQYF. CDR3 sequence (DNA): TGCGCCAGCAGCTTCCCCGGACAGGGGGACGAGCAGTACTTC.

This chain links TRBV5-1 with TRBJ1-1, with TRBD1 identical over 7 bases. V trimming: 4 bases; J trimming: 5 bases; junction bases outside the gene matches: 5. Per the germline V gene, CDR1 is SGHRS and CDR2 is YFSETQ. This CDR3 has 13 amino acids. DNA for the CDR3: TGCGCCAGCAGCCAGGGGGTCGAGACTGAAGCTTTCTTT. This codes for CASSQGVETEAFF.

V gene TRBV29-1 combines with J gene TRBJ2-5, with 9 bases lining up with TRBD2. There are 12 residues in the CDR3. Trimming removed 7 bases from V and 5 bases from J; junction bases left unmatched: 5. CDR1 is SQVTM, CDR2 ANQGSEA, per germline. For the CDR3, the DNA is TGCAGCGGAGACAGCGGGAGGGAGACCCAGTACTTC. This codes for CSGDSGRETQYF.

The rearrangement joins TRBV7-9 to TRBJ1-4; 7 nucleotides line up with TRBD1. Trimming took 5 bases from V and 4 from J; bases not matched to a gene: 7. The CDR3 is 15 residues long. Germline V CDR1 and CDR2: SEHNR, FQNEAQ (reference sequence). The CDR3 here is CASSTWDRLNEKLFF. CDR3 DNA sequence: TGTGCCAGCAGCACCTGGGACAGACTTAATGAAAAACTGTTTTTT.

The chain uses TRBV15 and TRBJ2-5; tentatively, D is TRBD2 (5 bases). CDR3 size: 17 residues. Germline V gene lookup returns CDR1 LNHNV and CDR2 YYDKDF (reference sequence). Deletions cut 0 bases from V and 5 bases from J, with 19 bases between. This chain's CDR3 is CATSRDRRISISETQYF. DNA for the CDR3: TGTGCCACCAGCAGAGATAGGAGGATATCGATTTCGGAGACCCAGTACTTC. The full variable domain, its missing parts supplied by reference TRBV15 and TRBJ2-5, is DAMVIQNPRYQVTQFGKPVTLSCSQTLNHNVMYWYQQKSSQAPKLLFHYYDKDFNNEADTPDNFQSRRPNTSFCFLDIRSPGLGDTAMYLCATSRDRRISISETQYFGPGTRLLVL.

The chain combines TRBV5-5 with TRBJ1-1, with TRBD1 identical over 9 bases. The length of the CDR3 is 15 residues. Germline values: CDR1 SGHKS, CDR2 YYEKEE (reference sequence). V shed 5 bases and J 6 bases; nucleotides not matched to a gene: 11. The CDR3 loop reads CASSLITGGFSEAFF. The DNA of the CDR3 is TGTGCCAGCAGTCTGATAACAGGGGGCTTCTCTGAAGCTTTCTTT.

V usage is TRBV2 and J usage is TRBJ2-1; TRBD1 matches 12 bases. Trimming cost V 7 bases and J 5 bases; bases outside gene matches: 6. The CDR3 is made up of 15 amino acids. Germline CDR1 and CDR2: SNHLY and FYNNEI. Here the CDR3 DNA reads TGTGCCAGCAAAGGGGGACAGGGGGCCCACAATGAGCAGTTCTTC. Amino acids: CASKGGQGAHNEQFF.

The chain recombines TRBV15 with TRBJ2-7; D remains ambiguous. V lost 0 bases to trimming and J lost 5 bases, with 14 bases between them. The CDR3 spans 15 residues. The germline V gene has CDR1 LNHNV and CDR2 YYDKDF (reference sequence). The CDR3 reads CATSRDRSYSHEQYF. CDR3 sequence (DNA): TGTGCCACCAGCAGAGATCGGAGTTATTCCCACGAGCAGTACTTC.

V is TRBV20-1 and J is TRBJ1-5; D remains ambiguous. The CDR3 has 12 residues. Germline-derived CDR1 and CDR2 are DFQATT and SNEGSKA (reference sequence). Trimming took off 5 bases at V and 3 bases at J, with 8 bases between the two ends. The CDR3 DNA sequence: TGCAGTGCTCGTGACAACAATCAGCCCCAGCATTTT. It codes for CSARDNNQPQHF.

The DNA of the CDR3 is TGTGCCAGCAGCCCGGTCCACACCGGGGAGCTGTTTTTT. Residues: CASSPVHTGELFF. The V call is TRBV11-3, the J call TRBJ2-2, with unresolved D. The length of the CDR3 is 13 residues. CDR1 is SGHNT and CDR2 is YENEEA in the germline V gene. With 5 bases removed from V and 3 bases from J, the gap between germline ends came to 7 bases.

Notes on this clone: Other nucleotide sequences from this sample produce the same CDR3. The chain combines TRBV19 with TRBJ1-2; 8 bases agree with TRBD1. Unmatched junction bases numbered 3, after V lost 6 bases and J lost 6 bases. Germline lookup yields CDR1 LNHDA and CDR2 SQIVND (reference sequence). The CDR3 length is 12 residues. This CDR3 reads CASSQGADGYTF. In DNA form, the CDR3 reads TGTGCCAGTAGCCAGGGGGCGGATGGCTACACCTTC.

This clone was counted between two and nine times. CDR3 region: CASSIRRQETQYF. Written as DNA, the CDR3 is TGTGCCAGTAGTATTCGGCGGCAAGAGACCCAGTACTTC. V is TRBV19 and J is TRBJ2-5; no clear D. The CDR3 has 13 amino acids. Germline V gene data show CDR1 as LNHDA and CDR2 as SQIVND (reference sequence). Trimming took 3 bases from V and 2 from J, leaving 7 bases between them.

This clone was found a few times. J is TRBJ2-2 and V is TRBV12-5; 14 bases match TRBD2. CDR1 and CDR2 (germline): LGHNT, FRNRAP. The CDR3 runs 22 residues. V trimming: 7 bases; J trimming: 5 bases; junction bases outside the gene matches: 24. For the CDR3, the DNA is TGTGCTAGTGCCTTCACCCGGGGCCCGATGGGACTAGCGGGAGTAGGAACCGGGGAGCTGTTTTTT. It is translated as CASAFTRGPMGLAGVGTGELFF.

This clone appeared once. This chain connects TRBV9 to TRBJ1-1; D is undetermined. Trimming cost V 3 bases and J 1 base, with 13 bases left between them. CDR1 is SGDLS, CDR2 YYNGEE, per germline. The CDR3 is made up of 15 amino acids. CDR3 sequence reads: CASSAVRPRNTEAFF. In DNA form, the CDR3 reads TGTGCCAGCAGCGCAGTGAGGCCCAGGAACACTGAAGCTTTCTTT.

The chain employs TRBV6-4 and TRBJ1-2; 10 nucleotides align to TRBD1. V shed 5 bases and J 5 bases; nucleotides not matched to a gene: 8. The CDR3 loop spans 15 amino acids. In germline, CDR1 is MRHNA, CDR2 SNTAGT. The CDR3 region is CASSHDRGLKYGYTF. CDR3 in DNA: TGTGCCAGCAGTCACGACAGGGGGCTAAAGTATGGCTACACCTTC.

The CDR3 here is CASSLTAGVDNEQFF. The CDR3 DNA follows: TGTGCCAGCAGCTTAACGGCGGGAGTCGACAATGAGCAGTTCTTC. This chain joins TRBV7-3 and TRBJ2-1; TRBD2 agrees at 7 bases. The CDR3 is made up of 15 amino acids. Germline trimming cut 0 bases from V and 5 bases from J; bases unmatched to any gene: 4. The germline V gene encodes CDR1 SGHTA and CDR2 FQGTGA. Filled out from reference TRBV7-3 and TRBJ2-1, the complete variable domain reads GAGVSQTPSNKVTEKGKYVELRCDPISGHTALYWYRQSLGQGPEFLIYFQGTGAADDSGLPNDRFFAVRPEGSVSTLKIQRTERGDSAVYLCASSLTAGVDNEQFFGPGTRLTVL.

The genes are TRBV9 and TRBJ2-1; no firm D call. V was trimmed by 2 bases and J by 8 bases, leaving 11 bases between them. The germline V gene encodes CDR1 SGDLS and CDR2 YYNGEE. The CDR3 has 13 residues. CDR3 sequence (DNA): TGTGCCAGCAGCGTTCCGCCCCGGGATGAGCAGTTCTTC. This translates into CASSVPPRDEQFF. Full variable domain (missing parts from reference TRBV9 and TRBJ2-1): DSGVTQTPKHLITATGQRVTLRCSPRSGDLSVYWYQQSLDQGLQFLIQYYNGEERAKGNILERFSAQQFPDLHSELNLSSLELGDSALYFCASSVPPRDEQFFGPGTRLTVL.

The rearrangement joins TRBV29-1 to TRBJ2-5; D might be TRBD2 (7 bases). The ends were cut back, 5 bases at V and 2 bases at J, with 15 bases in the middle. Germline values: CDR1 SQVTM, CDR2 ANQGSEA. The CDR3 loop spans 14 amino acids. The CDR3 coding sequence is TGCAGCGTTTCAGGGGAGGGCCAACAAGAGACCCAGTACTTC. Protein sequence: CSVSGEGQQETQYF.

This clone was counted between two and nine times. V gene TRBV28 combines with J gene TRBJ1-5; D is undetermined. V was trimmed by 3 bases and J by 2 bases, leaving 11 bases between them. Germline V lookup: CDR1 MDHEN, CDR2 SYDVKM. The CDR3 runs to 15 residues. The CDR3 DNA reads as TGTGCCAGCAGTTTGGCGGGTAGGGGCAATCAGCCCCAGCATTTT. Its translation: CASSLAGRGNQPQHF.

As to this clone: This CDR3 is also generated by other DNA sequences in the sample. The V gene is TRBV4-1, the J gene TRBJ2-7; 14 nucleotides match TRBD2. Losses at the gene ends were 1 base for V and 4 bases for J; bases not matched to a gene: 3. Germline CDR1 MGHRA, CDR2 YSYEKL. This CDR3 has 16 amino acids. The CDR3: CASSQAGLAGAYEQYF. CDR3 bases: TGCGCCAGCAGCCAAGCGGGACTAGCGGGGGCTTACGAGCAGTACTTC.